A single sample is the source of the 10 T cell receptor beta chains below, sequenced in a study of shared clonotypes between healthy human individuals. Using immunoSEQ multiplex PCR, the repertoire was profiled, and TCRdb retains in-frame clones only, with some absent. The table has hundreds of thousands of clones, nearly 95% seen once. CD45RO-negative, CCR7-selected cells formed the naive CD8 fraction, which excluded terminally differentiated effector memory CD45RA+ cells. Sample: naive CD8+ T cells sorted from blood. The receptors originated from a man between 25 and 39 years old in good health.

The gene calls are TRBV15 and TRBJ2-1, with 8 nucleotides matching TRBD1. V dropped 3 bases and J dropped 4; count of bases not matched to a gene: 8. The germline V gene has CDR1 LNHNV and CDR2 YYDKDF (reference sequence). There are 16 residues in the CDR3. CDR3 residues: CATSREQGVIYNEQFF. CDR3 bases: TGTGCCACCAGCAGGGAACAGGGGGTTATATACAATGAGCAGTTCTTC.

The V gene is TRBV28, the J gene TRBJ2-2; D gene unclear. Germline V CDR1 and CDR2: MDHEN, SYDVKM. This CDR3 contains 14 residues. Trimming removed 3 bases from V and 2 bases from J, with 7 bases in between. DNA for the CDR3: TGTGCCAGCAGTTTCCGGCAAAACACCGGGGAGCTGTTTTTT. It encodes CASSFRQNTGELFF.

This rearrangement joins TRBV7-9 to TRBJ2-1; no clear D gene. Looked up from germline, CDR1 is SEHNR and CDR2 is FQNEAQ (reference sequence). This CDR3 comprises 18 residues. V shed 4 bases and J shed 0 bases, with 19 bases lying between them. Written as DNA, the CDR3 is TGTGCCAGCAGCTACATTGATTCCGGAACAGCCTCCTACAATGAGCAGTTCTTC. This codes for CASSYIDSGTASYNEQFF. Supplemented by reference TRBV7-9 and TRBJ2-1, the full variable domain reads DTGVSQNPRHKITKRGQNVTFRCDPISEHNRLYWYRQTLGQGPEFLTYFQNEAQLEKSRLLSDRFSAERPKGSFSTLEIQRTEQGDSAMYLCASSYIDSGTASYNEQFFGPGTRLTVL.

J is TRBJ1-1 and V is TRBV5-8; D is ambiguous. The germline gives CDR1 SGHTS, CDR2 YDEGEE. This CDR3 is built from 14 residues. Trimming pared 5 bases from V and 1 base from J, leaving 12 bases between. The CDR3 reads CASRRLDKNTEAFF. CDR3 bases: TGTGCCAGCAGAAGACTCGACAAGAACACTGAAGCTTTCTTT.

This rearrangement joins TRBV7-9 to TRBJ2-1; 11 nucleotides agree with TRBD2. The junction had 8 bases not matched to a gene; V was cut back by 10 bases and J by 9 bases. Germline-derived CDR1 and CDR2 are SEHNR and FQNEAQ (reference sequence). The CDR3 has 13 residues. The CDR3 here is CATELAGVFEQFF. For the CDR3, the DNA is TGTGCCACCGAACTAGCGGGAGTTTTTGAGCAGTTCTTC.

The V and J genes are TRBV28 and TRBJ2-3; D gene unclear. The V gene's germline CDR1 is MDHEN and CDR2 SYDVKM. V lost 6 bases and J lost 6, with 7 bases in between. The CDR3 spans 11 residues. The CDR3 reads CASSSVDTQYF. The CDR3 DNA sequence: TGTGCCAGCAGCTCGGTGGATACGCAGTATTTT. The entire variable domain, with the rest obtained from reference TRBV28 and TRBJ2-3, is as follows: DVKVTQSSRYLVKRTGEKVFLECVQDMDHENMFWYRQDPGLGLRLIYFSYDVKMKEKGDIPEGYSVSREKKERFSLILESASTNQTSMYLCASSSVDTQYFGPGTRLTVL.

Here the CDR3 reads CASSQFSVTYEQYF. The CDR3 DNA follows: TGCGCCAGCAGCCAATTCTCAGTGACCTACGAGCAGTACTTC. This rearrangement joins TRBV4-1 to TRBJ2-7, with D uncertain. The CDR3 sequence is 14 residues long. Germline CDR1 is MGHRA and CDR2 is YSYEKL. Trimming shortened V by 2 bases and J by 2 bases, and 10 bases separated the two germline ends.

To note about this clone: Being one base from a much bigger clone, this may be a read error. The same CDR3 also results from other DNA sequences found in this sample. J is TRBJ2-7 and V is TRBV6-1; 11 bases match TRBD1. The germline V gene encodes CDR1 MNHNS and CDR2 SASEGT. The CDR3 runs to 15 residues. The J segment lost 3 bases and the V segment lost 3 bases, leaving 4 bases of the junction unmatched. The CDR3 is CASSEGTGGSYEQYF. CDR3 in DNA: TGTGCCAGCAGTGAGGGGACAGGGGGAAGCTACGAGCAGTACTTC.

The rearrangement uses TRBV19 and TRBJ1-4, with 9 positions matching TRBD1. Losses at the gene ends were 9 bases for V and 7 bases for J; bases not matched to a gene: 12. Germline CDR1 LNHDA, CDR2 SQIVND (reference sequence). This CDR3 is built from 15 residues. CDR3 region: CASRQGVGIGEKLFF. CDR3 bases: TGTGCCAGCAGACAGGGGGTCGGGATCGGTGAAAAACTGTTTTTT.

The chain is built from TRBV5-5 and TRBJ2-7; a weak D match, TRBD2 (5 bases). V lost 2 bases to trimming and J lost 2 bases, with 5 bases between them. The germline gives CDR1 SGHKS, CDR2 YYEKEE (reference sequence). The CDR3 is made up of 12 amino acids. CDR3 in amino acids: CASSFGAYEQYF. CDR3 nucleotide sequence: TGTGCCAGCAGCTTCGGGGCCTACGAGCAGTACTTC.